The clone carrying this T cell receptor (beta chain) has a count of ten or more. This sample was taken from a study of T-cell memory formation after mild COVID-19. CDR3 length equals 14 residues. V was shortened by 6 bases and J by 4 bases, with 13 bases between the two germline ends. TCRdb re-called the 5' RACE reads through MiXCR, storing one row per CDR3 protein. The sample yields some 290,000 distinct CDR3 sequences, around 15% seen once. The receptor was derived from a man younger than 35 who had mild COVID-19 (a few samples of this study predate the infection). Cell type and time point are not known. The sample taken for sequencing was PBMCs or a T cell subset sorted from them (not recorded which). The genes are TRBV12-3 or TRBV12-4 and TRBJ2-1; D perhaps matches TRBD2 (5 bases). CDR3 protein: CASSPRGDYNEQFF. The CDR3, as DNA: TGTGCCAGCAGCCCCCGGGGAGATTACAATGAGCAGTTCTTC.